These 8 T cell receptor beta chains came from one sample sequenced in a study of T cells in Graves' hyperthyroidism and ophthalmopathy. Amplification of TCR beta CDR3 regions was performed using RNA transcripts as template. The HTBI primer set was used in a first-round RT-PCR of the TCR CDR3. TCRdb analysed the multiplex PCR reads with MiXCR anew, one entry per CDR3 protein. The table records around 570,000 distinct CDR3 sequences, 20% of them present only once. Material for sequencing was blood. The receptors were gathered from a man aged 40-49 years with Graves' ophthalmopathy.

The V and J genes are TRBV5-1 and TRBJ1-2, with 7 bases fitting TRBD1. Germline V gives CDR1 SGHRS, CDR2 YFSETQ. The V and J ends lost 4 bases and 3 bases, in that order; junction bases with no gene match: 9. The CDR3 consists of 15 residues. CDR3 DNA sequence: TGCGCCAGCAGCCTGGCGTCGGGACAGTACTATGGCTACACCTTC. Amino acid sequence: CASSLASGQYYGYTF.

This chain joins TRBV12-3 or TRBV12-4 and TRBJ1-2, with 8 bases that match TRBD1. V gave up 6 bases and J gave up 6 bases; unmatched junction bases: 12. This CDR3 has 15 amino acids. The chain's CDR3 is CASRITGGIKDGYTF. CDR3 nucleotides: TGTGCCAGCAGGATCACAGGGGGAATAAAGGATGGCTACACCTTC.

The chain recombines TRBV5-6 with TRBJ1-4; D is possibly TRBD1 (5 bases). CDR3 length equals 14 residues. V lost 0 bases and J lost 9, with 12 bases in between. Germline CDR1 SGHDT, CDR2 YYEEEE. The CDR3 loop is CASSLGFGGKKLFF. CDR3 nucleotide sequence: TGTGCCAGCAGCTTGGGTTTCGGGGGGAAAAAACTGTTTTTT.

This clonotype was found a few times. This rearrangement joins TRBV7-3 to TRBJ2-3; TRBD2 agrees at 9 bases. V was pared by 8 bases and J by 4 bases, with 7 bases of the junction left unmatched. Germline-derived CDR1 and CDR2 are SGHTA and FQGTGA. The length of the CDR3 is 14 residues. The CDR3: CASSSGGWADTQYF. CDR3 DNA sequence: TGTGCCAGCTCAAGCGGGGGGTGGGCAGATACGCAGTATTTT.

This clonotype has at least ten counts. The gene calls are TRBV12-3 or TRBV12-4 and TRBJ1-2; the D gene is possibly TRBD1 (6 bases). V was trimmed by 5 bases and J by 4 bases, leaving 11 bases between them. CDR3 length equals 13 residues. The CDR3 spells CASSNREGYGYTF. The CDR3 DNA follows: TGTGCCAGCAGTAACAGGGAGGGCTATGGCTACACCTTC.

This chain uses TRBV3-1 with TRBJ2-5; D remains ambiguous. This CDR3 is built from 13 residues. Germline CDR1 LGHDT, CDR2 YNNKEL (reference sequence). Trimming cost V 6 bases and J 2 bases, with 10 bases left between them. CDR3 coding DNA: TGTGCCAGCAGGCCTCGGCCTCAAGAGACCCAGTACTTC. It codes for CASRPRPQETQYF.

This clonotype has ten or more counts. Here the CDR3 DNA reads TGTGCCAGCAGCCCTACGGAAGGGCGGGGTGAGCAGTTCTTC. This translates into CASSPTEGRGEQFF. This chain joins TRBV3-1 and TRBJ2-1; D perhaps matches TRBD2 (6 bases). V dropped 4 bases and J dropped 9 bases, with 16 bases sitting between them. Germline V gene sequence: CDR1 LGHDT, CDR2 YNNKEL (reference sequence). The CDR3 is made up of 14 amino acids.

The J gene is TRBJ1-3, the V gene TRBV3-1; no clear D. CDR1 is LGHDT and CDR2 is YNNKEL in the germline V gene (reference sequence). This CDR3 has 12 residues. Trimming took 4 bases from V and 4 from J, leaving 5 bases between them. DNA for the CDR3: TGTGCCAGCAGCCGAGGAGGAAACACCATATATTTT. Translation: CASSRGGNTIYF. Complete variable domain (other parts from reference TRBV3-1 and TRBJ1-3): DTAVSQTPKYLVTQMGNDKSIKCEQNLGHDTMYWYKQDSKKFLKIMFSYNNKELIINETVPNRFSPKSPDKAHLNLHINSLELGDSAVYFCASSRGGNTIYFGEGSWLTVV.